These T cell receptor beta chains were read from a single sample in a study of T cell responses to AZD1222 COVID-19 vaccine. Libraries were prepared by immunoSEQ multiplex PCR; TCRdb keeps only in-frame clonotypes and omits some of them. This table holds roughly 150,000 clones, around nine tenths found once. Source: peripheral blood, taken 28 days after the second AZD1222 dose. These receptor sequences come from an adult who received the AZD1222 COVID-19 vaccine. Both conserved end residues are part of each CDR3. D genes are given only for firm matches. Clone size appears in some rows only: once, few, many, or a class for an expanded clone.

v_gene	abundance	d_gene	j_gene	CDR3nt	CDR3aa
TRBV3-1/TRBV3-2	.	.	TRBJ1-6	TGTGCCAGCAGCCATCGGGGGGCATATAATTCACCCCTCCACTTT	CASSHRGAYNSPLHF
TRBV28	.	TRBD1	TRBJ1-1	TGTGCCAGCAGCAAAAAGACAGGGTTAGGGAGAAACACTGAAGCTTTCTTT	CASSKKTGLGRNTEAFF
TRBV11-2	.	TRBD2	TRBJ2-1	TGTGCCAGCGCCCCTTTGGCTAGTAGCGGGAGTGGCGATGAGCAGTTCTTC	CASAPLASSGSGDEQFF
TRBV2	.	.	TRBJ1-3	TGTGCCAGCACCCGGAACTCTGGAAACACCATATATTTT	CASTRNSGNTIYF
TRBV7-9	.	.	TRBJ1-3	TGTGCCAGCAGCTTAATAGAAGGGGACCCTGGAAACACCATATATTTT	CASSLIEGDPGNTIYF
TRBV4-1	.	.	TRBJ2-5	TGCGCCAGCAGCCAAGATGCAGGACAGAATTACCAAGAGACCCAGTACTTC	CASSQDAGQNYQETQYF
TRBV4-1	.	.	TRBJ1-2	TGCGCCAGCAGCCAGACAGGCCTTCATGGCTACACCTTC	CASSQTGLHGYTF
TRBV2	.	.	TRBJ1-1	TGTGCCAGCAGCTCCAAGAGGGGCGTTAGTATGGCTTTCTTT	CASSSKRGVSMAFF
TRBV5-1	.	TRBD2	TRBJ2-2	TGCGCCAGCAGCGCAGGACTAGCGGGGGGTGTAAACACCGGGGAGCTGTTTTTT	CASSAGLAGGVNTGELFF
TRBV12-5	.	TRBD1	TRBJ1-1	TGTGCTAGTGCCTCCGGGACAGCGGGCACTGAAGCTTTCTTT	CASASGTAGTEAFF
TRBV3-1/TRBV3-2	.	TRBD1	TRBJ2-1	TGTGCCAGCAGCCAAGACTTTGGGGAGACAGGGGGCAATGAGCAGTTCTTC	CASSQDFGETGGNEQFF
TRBV4-2	.	TRBD2	TRBJ2-1	TGTGCCAGCAGCCAGAGCGGGACTAGCGGGACTATAAATGAGCAGTTCTTC	CASSQSGTSGTINEQFF
TRBV12-5	.	.	TRBJ2-1	TGTGCTAGTGGTTTGGGACTAACTCGGGGAAATGAGCAGTTCTTC	CASGLGLTRGNEQFF
TRBV6-1	.	.	TRBJ1-1	TGTGCCAGCAGTGAATCCCAGATGAACACTGAAGCTTTCTTT	CASSESQMNTEAFF
TRBV5-6	.	TRBD1	TRBJ2-7	TGTGCCAGCAGCCAGGGAAGGGGGCGGGAGCAGTACTTC	CASSQGRGREQYF
TRBV28	.	.	TRBJ1-2	TGTGCCAGCAGTTTTGCCCTCAGCAGGGTTAACAATGGCTACACCTTC	CASSFALSRVNNGYTF
TRBV7-9	few	.	TRBJ1-4	TGTGCCAGCAGCCGCGCCGGGGCGCCTAATGAAAAACTGTTTTTT	CASSRAGAPNEKLFF
TRBV13	.	TRBD1	TRBJ2-7	TGTGCCAGCAGCCGCGTAACCGACTTCGGACAGGGAAACTACGAGCAGTACTTC	CASSRVTDFGQGNYEQYF
TRBV4-1	.	.	TRBJ2-7	TGCGCCAGCAGCCAGGGGGAGGTCTACGAGCAGTACTTC	CASSQGEVYEQYF
TRBV6-5	.	TRBD1	TRBJ2-2	TGTGCCAGCAACCCGGGACAGGGGGCGGCCGGGGAGCTGTTTTTT	CASNPGQGAAGELFF
TRBV10-3	.	.	TRBJ1-1	TGTGCCATCAGGCCCTCTTCGGGAAACACTGAAGCTTTCTTT	CAIRPSSGNTEAFF
TRBV19	.	.	TRBJ2-3	TGTGCCAGTACCCCGAGAGGAGTCACAGATACGCAGTATTTT	CASTPRGVTDTQYF
TRBV30	.	.	TRBJ1-2	TGTGCCGGGTCACAGCGAAGCTATGGCTACACCTTC	CAGSQRSYGYTF
TRBV11-2	few	TRBD2	TRBJ2-7	TGTGCCAGCAGCTCTCTAGCGGGAGGGCCGACGGGGGAGCAGTACTTC	CASSSLAGGPTGEQYF
TRBV6-5	.	.	TRBJ1-3	TGTGCCAGCAGTTACCTGGGTGGAAACACCATATATTTT	CASSYLGGNTIYF
TRBV30	.	.	TRBJ2-7	TGTGCCTGGAGTGTGGGCTACGAGCAGTACTTC	CAWSVGYEQYF
TRBV28	.	.	TRBJ1-2	TGTGCCAGCAGTGCGGGGGCCGCGGATGGCTACACCTTC	CASSAGAADGYTF
TRBV5-4	.	.	TRBJ2-3	TGTGCCAGCAGCTGGTGGACAGTAAGCACAGATACGCAGTATTTT	CASSWWTVSTDTQYF
TRBV3-1/TRBV3-2	.	.	TRBJ1-5	TGTGCCAGCAGCCCTTATACAGGGAATCAGCCCCAGCATTTT	CASSPYTGNQPQHF
TRBV10-2	.	.	TRBJ1-1	TGCGCCAGCAGTGCGGGGGCCCCTGAAGCTTTCTTT	CASSAGAPEAFF
TRBV6-1	.	.	TRBJ2-7	TGTGCCAGCAGTGATTTAGGCTTGGGGTCCTACGAGCAGTACTTC	CASSDLGLGSYEQYF
TRBV30	.	.	TRBJ2-7	TGTGCCTGGTCGCGGGGTGCCTACGAGCAGTACTTC	CAWSRGAYEQYF
TRBV6-5	.	.	TRBJ1-4	TGTGCCAGCACAACAAAGGCAACTAATGAAAAACTGTTTTTT	CASTTKATNEKLFF
TRBV6-5	.	.	TRBJ1-1	TGTGCCAGCAGTCCAGGGACATCAGGATACACTGAAGCTTTCTTT	CASSPGTSGYTEAFF
TRBV27	.	TRBD1	TRBJ2-7	TGTGCCAGCAGGCGGACCGGGACAGGGTCCCACGAGCAGTACTTC	CASRRTGTGSHEQYF
TRBV7-2	.	TRBD2	TRBJ2-1	TGTGCCAGCAGCCGGGGACTAGCGGAGAACAATGAGCAGTTCTTC	CASSRGLAENNEQFF
TRBV14	once	.	TRBJ2-3	TGTGCCAGCAGCCAAGATTTCCGGGACAACAGATTCACAGATACGCAGTATTTT	CASSQDFRDNRFTDTQYF
TRBV7-8	.	.	TRBJ2-3	TGTGCCAGCAGCTTAGCTCAGGGGCCCCAAGACACAGATACGCAGTATTTT	CASSLAQGPQDTDTQYF
TRBV7-9	.	.	TRBJ1-2	TGTGCCAGCAGCCAGCGGGGGGACTATGGCTACACCTTC	CASSQRGDYGYTF
TRBV5-4	once	.	TRBJ1-1	TGTGCCAGCAGCTTTCAGGGCGTGGTGGGAGTGGCTTTCTTT	CASSFQGVVGVAFF
TRBV10-3	.	TRBD2	TRBJ2-3	TGTGCCATCAGTATAATAATCCTCCTGACTAGCGGGGGGGCCTTGGGCACAGATACGCAGTATTTT	CAISIIILLTSGGALGTDTQYF
TRBV6-5	once	.	TRBJ1-6	TGTGCCAGCAGTTACCACAGGAATAAAAATAATTCACCCCTCCACTTT	CASSYHRNKNNSPLHF
TRBV21-1	.	.	TRBJ1-3	TGTGCCAGCAGCCTGGGTGGGCCTAGCTCTGGAAACACCATATATTTT	CASSLGGPSSGNTIYF
TRBV19	.	.	TRBJ1-1	TGTGCCAGTAGGTCGGGACACAGGAACACTGAAGCTTTCTTT	CASRSGHRNTEAFF
TRBV9	.	TRBD1	TRBJ1-2	TGTGCCAGCAGCGACAGGGGATTTGGCTACACCTTC	CASSDRGFGYTF
TRBV19	.	.	TRBJ1-1	TGTGCCAGTAGTATAGGTGGCTACAGGAACACTGAAGCTTTCTTT	CASSIGGYRNTEAFF
TRBV13	.	.	TRBJ1-1	TGTGCCAGCAGCTTAGATCGGGGGTTCATGAACACTGAAGCTTTCTTT	CASSLDRGFMNTEAFF
TRBV28	.	.	TRBJ1-5	TGTGCCAGCAGGAGGGGAGGGAATAGCAATCAGCCCCAGCATTTT	CASRRGGNSNQPQHF
TRBV7-6	once	.	TRBJ1-1	TGTGCCAGCGGGGAGAACACTGAAGCTTTCTTT	CASGENTEAFF
TRBV4-1	.	.	TRBJ1-3	TGCGCCAGCAGCCAAAAATGGAACCGAGACTCTGGAAACACCATATATTTT	CASSQKWNRDSGNTIYF
TRBV10-2	.	TRBD2	TRBJ2-2	TGCGCCAGCAGTGAGTCGACGGTGGGACTAGCGGGAGTAACCGGGGAGCTGTTTTTT	CASSESTVGLAGVTGELFF
TRBV5-1	.	.	TRBJ2-1	TGCGCCAGCAGCTTGGGACTAGTCAACAATGAGCAGTTCTTC	CASSLGLVNNEQFF
TRBV9	.	.	TRBJ2-3	TGTGCCAGCAGCGTAGGGGGTAGCACAGATACGCAGTATTTT	CASSVGGSTDTQYF
TRBV19	.	.	TRBJ1-5	TGTGCCAGTGGCATAGGGGGAAAAGCAAGAAATCAGCCCCAGCATTTT	CASGIGGKARNQPQHF
TRBV2	.	.	TRBJ1-1	TGTGCCAGCAGCCCTTACACTGAAGCTTTCTTT	CASSPYTEAFF
TRBV11-2	.	.	TRBJ2-1	TGTGCCAGCAGCGAGGGGTCCTACAATGAGCAGTTCTTC	CASSEGSYNEQFF
TRBV30	.	.	TRBJ2-5	TGTGCCTGGAGTGTACGGGGAATTGGCCAAGAGACCCAGTACTTC	CAWSVRGIGQETQYF
TRBV11-1	.	TRBD1	TRBJ1-6	TGTGCCAGCAGCTCGGGGACAGTGGGCGATTCACCCCTCCACTTT	CASSSGTVGDSPLHF
TRBV7-8	.	.	TRBJ1-2	TGTGCCAGCAGCTTAGATATCGAGGCAGGGTTGGGCTATGGCTACACCTTC	CASSLDIEAGLGYGYTF
TRBV7-2	.	.	TRBJ2-6	TGTGCCAGCAGCTTAGGCGACTCTGGGGCCAACGTCCTGACTTTC	CASSLGDSGANVLTF